This is a list of T cell receptor beta chains from one sample in a study of T cells in Graves' hyperthyroidism and ophthalmopathy. TCRdb itself ran the multiplex PCR reads through MiXCR, one entry per CDR3 protein. Among some 490,000 distinct CDR3 sequences, 22% were seen once, and the ten largest hold under 55%. Sequencing was performed on blood. The receptors come from a woman aged 70 to 79 with Graves' ophthalmopathy. Both conserved end residues are part of each CDR3. The D gene is left open where the match is weak. Not every row has a clone size; where given, it reads once, few, many or a size class.

D gene,V gene,J gene,clone size,CDR3 protein,CDR3 DNA
TRBD2,TRBV20-1,TRBJ2-5,many,CSGLTSEETQYF,TGCAGCGGGCTAACTAGCGAAGAGACCCAGTACTTC
TRBD2,TRBV10-2,TRBJ2-7,.,CASSPSGRINEQYF,TGCGCCAGCAGTCCTAGCGGGAGGATAAACGAGCAGTACTTC
TRBD2,TRBV9,TRBJ2-5,.,CASSVATSGVQETQYF,TGTGCCAGCAGCGTCGCGACTAGCGGGGTACAAGAGACCCAGTACTTC
.,TRBV15,TRBJ2-3,few,CATSIWGDGTDTQYF,TGTGCCACCAGCATTTGGGGAGACGGCACAGATACGCAGTATTTT
.,TRBV19,TRBJ1-2,few,CASSINGYGYTF,TGTGCCAGTAGTATTAACGGCTATGGCTACACCTTC
.,TRBV7-2,TRBJ1-2,.,CASTSGNRYGYTF,TGTGCCAGCACCTCAGGGAACCGGTATGGCTACACCTTC
.,TRBV20-1,TRBJ2-7,few,CSARDLGASRYYEQYF,TGCAGTGCTAGAGATCTCGGGGCTAGCAGATACTACGAGCAGTACTTC
TRBD2,TRBV12-3/TRBV12-4,TRBJ2-2,many,CASSLTSGSSRELFF,TGTGCCAGCAGTCTCACTAGCGGGAGCTCTAGGGAGCTGTTTTTT
TRBD1,TRBV5-1,TRBJ2-6,few,CASSAGRDRVAGANVLTF,TGCGCCAGCAGCGCAGGACGGGACAGGGTAGCGGGGGCCAACGTCCTGACTTTC
TRBD2,TRBV6-1,TRBJ2-7,.,CASSEGSGTEQYF,TGTGCCAGCAGTGAAGGTAGCGGGACCGAGCAGTACTTC
.,TRBV24-1,TRBJ2-5,.,CATSGETLETQYF,TGTGCCACCAGTGGGGAAACGCTGGAGACCCAGTACTTC
.,TRBV20-1,TRBJ1-5,few,CSASQGVSQPQHF,TGCAGTGCTAGCCAGGGTGTTAGTCAGCCCCAGCATTTT
TRBD2,TRBV20-1,TRBJ2-2,few,CSARDVGEGPGWAGELFF,TGCAGTGCTAGAGATGTGGGGGAGGGCCCAGGTTGGGCCGGGGAGCTGTTTTTT
.,TRBV11-2,TRBJ1-2,many,CASSQHWDGYTF,TGTGCCAGCAGTCAGCACTGGGATGGCTACACCTTC
.,TRBV7-8,TRBJ1-1,.,CASSSEWGRPNTEAFF,TGTGCCAGCAGCTCCGAGTGGGGAAGGCCGAACACTGAAGCTTTCTTT
TRBD1,TRBV5-1,TRBJ1-1,many,CASSLEGTGRAFF,TGCGCCAGCAGCTTGGAAGGGACAGGGAGAGCTTTCTTT
.,TRBV7-8,TRBJ2-5,.,CASRGYRGTQYF,TGTGCCAGCAGGGGATACCGGGGGACCCAGTACTTC
TRBD1,TRBV7-3,TRBJ1-1,few,CASSQTGLGTEAFF,TGCGCCAGCAGCCAGACAGGGTTGGGAACTGAAGCTTTCTTT
.,TRBV18,TRBJ1-5,.,CASSPIVGTGQPQHF,TGTGCCAGCTCACCCATTGTGGGCACCGGTCAGCCCCAGCATTTT
TRBD2,TRBV3-1,TRBJ2-3,few,CASSQVGLAGSAQYF,TGTGCCAGCAGCCAAGTGGGACTAGCTGGGTCGGCGCAGTATTTT
TRBD2,TRBV19,TRBJ2-2,.,CASSALAGGTGELFF,TGTGCCAGTTCAGCACTAGCGGGAGGGACCGGGGAGCTGTTTTTT
TRBD2,TRBV27,TRBJ2-5,many,CASSPNGGRETQYF,TGTGCCAGCAGTCCAAACGGGGGGAGGGAGACCCAGTACTTC
.,TRBV11-2,TRBJ1-1,many,CASSRLGGTEAFF,TGTGCCAGCAGCCGTCTCGGGGGAACTGAAGCTTTCTTT
TRBD2,TRBV7-2,TRBJ2-2,.,CASSLDSGSRTGELFF,TGTGCCAGCAGCTTAGACAGCGGGAGCCGCACCGGGGAGCTGTTTTTT
.,TRBV29-1,TRBJ1-1,many,CSVRGAGNTEAFF,TGCAGCGTGAGGGGTGCGGGGAACACTGAAGCTTTCTTT
.,TRBV2,TRBJ2-2,many,CASSEVRGAGELFF,TGTGCCAGCAGTGAAGTGCGTGGAGCCGGGGAGCTGTTTTTT
TRBD2,TRBV28,TRBJ2-2,many,CASSKLLAGGTGELFF,TGTGCCAGCAGTAAACTCTTAGCGGGAGGAACCGGGGAGCTGTTTTTT
TRBD2,TRBV27,TRBJ2-1,.,CASGPMAGVGEQFF,TGTGCCAGCGGTCCGATGGCGGGAGTCGGTGAGCAGTTCTTC
.,TRBV6-5,TRBJ2-7,many,CASSYSRVYNEQYF,TGTGCCAGCAGTTACTCGAGGGTTTACAACGAGCAGTACTTC
.,TRBV7-6,TRBJ2-1,few,CASSPPQPSSYNEQFF,TGTGCCAGCAGCCCCCCCCAGCCGAGCTCCTACAATGAGCAGTTCTTC
.,TRBV12-3/TRBV12-4,TRBJ2-7,many,CASSTEEGSYEQYF,TGTGCCAGCAGTACGGAGGAGGGTTCCTACGAGCAGTACTTC
.,TRBV7-9,TRBJ1-4,few,CASSLTGEKLFF,TGTGCCAGCAGCTTAACTGGGGAAAAACTGTTTTTT
.,TRBV6-2/TRBV6-3,TRBJ1-5,few,CATNRGLSNQPQHF,TGTGCCACGAACCGGGGGTTGAGCAATCAGCCCCAGCATTTT
.,TRBV24-1,TRBJ2-1,.,CATSDHNRVRNEQFF,TGTGCCACCAGTGACCACAACAGGGTTCGAAATGAGCAGTTCTTC
.,TRBV11-2,TRBJ1-1,.,CASSLGYAGNTEAFF,TGTGCCAGCAGCTTAGGGTATGCAGGGAACACTGAAGCTTTCTTT
.,TRBV6-1,TRBJ2-7,.,CASSESIGESYEQYF,TGTGCCAGCAGTGAATCTATCGGGGAATCCTACGAGCAGTACTTC
.,TRBV27,TRBJ1-3,.,CASSSTGFAGNTIYF,TGTGCCAGCAGCTCGACAGGTTTCGCTGGAAACACCATATATTTT
.,TRBV2,TRBJ2-3,.,CASKMLWWPTDTQYF,TGTGCCAGCAAAATGCTCTGGTGGCCCACAGATACGCAGTATTTT
.,TRBV5-1,TRBJ1-1,.,CASSFEQGNTEAFF,TGCGCCAGCAGCTTCGAACAGGGGAACACTGAAGCTTTCTTT
.,TRBV3-1,TRBJ1-6,.,CASSHLRGNSPLHF,TGTGCCAGCAGCCATCTTCGGGGAAACTCACCCCTCCACTTT
.,TRBV3-1,TRBJ2-2,few,CASTQRGELFF,TGTGCCAGCACCCAGAGGGGCGAGCTGTTTTTT
.,TRBV20-1,TRBJ2-7,.,CSASFRPTTYEQYF,TGCAGTGCTAGTTTTCGCCCGACCACCTACGAGCAGTACTTC